This T cell receptor (beta chain) derives from a study of CD8 T cells in Susac syndrome. When the RNA was reverse transcribed, random hexamers were used with an input of roughly 0.45 to 1 ug. immunoSEQ multiplex PCR amplified TCR beta CDR3 across 54 Vbeta, 13 Jbeta. TCRdb reprocessed the immunoSEQ multiplex PCR reads via MiXCR and lists one record per CDR3 protein. This sample has approximately 120,000 distinct CDR3 sequences, with 90% to 96% found just once. TEMRA cells were FACS-enriched, while CD8+ and CD4+ T cells were negatively isolated. J gave up 12 bases and V 0 bases, and 7 bases lay outside the gene matches. The CDR3 runs to 13 residues. Per germline, CDR1 MNHEY and CDR2 SVGEGT.

This clonotype was sampled from a human donor in good health. The V call is TRBV6-2 or TRBV6-3, the J call TRBJ1-1; 7 nucleotides agree with TRBD1. The source material was CD4+ T cells from PBMCs. DNA of the CDR3: TGTGCCAGCAGTTACTCGAACAGGGGCGAAACTTTCTTT. Its protein product is CASSYSNRGETFF.